This T cell receptor beta chain was identified during a study of T-cell memory formation after mild COVID-19 (dated by TCRdb to the early 2020s). Background on the whole study: TCR sequence clusters from the two donors were largely donor specific. In two donors, T-cell clones that expanded and contracted after mild COVID-19 were followed by sequencing TCRalpha and TCRbeta repertoires longitudinally. The cohort was made up of two young adult volunteers, one female and one male, who were previously healthy.

Ficoll-Paque density gradient centrifugation was used to isolate PBMCs. Sequencing used an Illumina NovaSeq 6000. Using 5'RACE with constant-segment primers, TCRalpha and TCRbeta cDNA libraries were constructed, with sample barcodes and unique molecular identifiers added in the process. RNA was extracted from every sample with Trizol reagent. Amplification of the libraries took two PCR steps, and the second step added a second sample barcode plus Illumina TruSeq adapters. Libraries were sequenced on an Illumina NovaSeq with 2 x 150 bp paired-end reads. The study's processing was this. With migec v1.2.7, reads were demultiplexed and then collapsed into UMI-guided consensus sequences. Using mixcr v2.1.11, UMI consensuses were aligned to TRA and TRB V and J templates and then assembled into clonotypes. A clonotype was counted as expanded or contracted only when both edgeR and NoisET called the clonotype significant, with the noise models trained on biological replicates. For edgeR calls, a false discovery rate-adjusted p below 0.01 and a log2 fold-change threshold of 1 were applied. As an exploratory analysis of dynamics, PCA with hierarchical clustering was applied to max-normalized trajectories of the 1000 most abundant clonotypes. Separately sequenced CD4+ and CD8+ repertoires were used to assign the CD4 or CD8 phenotype of responding clones. TCRdb trimmed the raw reads at Q25, called clones with MiXCR and kept productive beta chains. Identical CDR3 protein sequences are pooled into one entry, listed with their most common genes and DNA. The V and J calls, along with clone size, are taken from TCRdb and not from the paper's own processing. The table for this sample lists 300,000 to 350,000 distinct CDR3 sequences; roughly a fifth of them were counted only once. Roughly 21% of the sample is held by the ten biggest clonotypes.

The germline V gene provides CDR1 KGHDR and CDR2 SFDVKD. The junction carries 9 bases between V and J, which are trimmed by 4 bases and 7 bases respectively. From its cysteine to its phenylalanine, the CDR3 spans 12 amino acids. Just the 36-base CDR3 DNA is kept, in frame starting at base 1. With regard to this clonotype: It lacks a known antigen. Base-call qualities are not available, and no considerably larger clone is one nucleotide away.

The research as a whole found: Clones contracting from day 15 to 85 had balanced CD4/CD8 phenotypes, while a second wave expanding from day 15 to 37 was biased towards CD4+. Some responding clones were detected in pre-infection memory, which suggested that pre-existing cross-reactive memory T cells had joined the SARS-CoV-2 response. The study included only a couple of mild cases, and larger cohorts that include severe cases with pre-infection samples were judged to be necessary. Contracting CD4+ clones were found mainly in CM and EM memory subsets, while CD8+ clones were enriched in EMRA. SARS-CoV-2 specificity of the second-wave clones peaking on day 37 was not confirmed.

This sequence originates from a man between 18 and 35 years old who had mild COVID-19 (a few samples of this study predate the infection). The sample titles of this study are shuffled in the database, so cell type and time point are left out; the donor was told from shared clones. Material for sequencing was PBMCs or a T cell subset sorted from them (not recorded which). The rearrangement combines TRBV24-1 with TRBJ2-5; no D gene can be assigned with confidence. The DNA sequence follows: TGTGCCACCAGTGAGACACCGACGACCCAGTACTTC. Translation gives CATSETPTTQYF.